Listed below are T cell receptor beta chains from one sample, sequenced in a study of T cell responses to AZD1222 COVID-19 vaccine. Some clones are missing from TCRdb's copy, which holds only in-frame ones; the method was immunoSEQ multiplex PCR. The repertoire holds 120,000 or so clones, with over 80% as singletons. Sequenced material: peripheral blood, taken on day 0 of AZD1222 vaccination. The receptor source for this set is an adult in good health. Each CDR3 is given with its conserved first and last residue. D genes are given only for firm matches. Only some rows state a clone size, as once, few, many or a class for expanded clones.

D,size,V,J,DNA,CDR3
TRBD1,.,TRBV12-5,TRBJ2-7,TGTGCTAGTGCCCTGGGACAGGGACCCTACGAGCAGTACTTC,CASALGQGPYEQYF
TRBD2,once,TRBV4-2,TRBJ2-3,TGTGCCAGCAGCCAAGTGGCTAGCGGGAGGGCCATTACAGATACGCAGTATTTT,CASSQVASGRAITDTQYF
.,.,TRBV5-1,TRBJ2-1,TGCGCCAGCAGCGAGCGGTCCGTGAATGAGCAGTTCTTC,CASSERSVNEQFF
.,.,TRBV20-1,TRBJ2-7,TGCAGTGCTAGAGGCTACGAGCAGTACTTC,CSARGYEQYF
.,few,TRBV18,TRBJ1-5,TGTGCCAGCTCACCAGGGGGCTTTCAGCCCCAGCATTTT,CASSPGGFQPQHF
TRBD1,once,TRBV11-2,TRBJ1-4,TGTGCCAGCAGCGCAGGGACAGCAACTAATGAAAAACTGTTTTTT,CASSAGTATNEKLFF
.,.,TRBV27,TRBJ1-5,TGTGCCAGCAGTTTATACCCGGGGGTGTCTTCCAATCAGCCCCAGCATTTT,CASSLYPGVSSNQPQHF
.,.,TRBV29-1,TRBJ2-1,TGCAGCGTTGGATCCTACAATGAGCAGTTCTTC,CSVGSYNEQFF
TRBD2,.,TRBV19,TRBJ2-5,TGTGCCAGTAGTATAAACTATCTAGCGGGGGGCGGAGAGACCCAGTACTTC,CASSINYLAGGGETQYF
TRBD2,once,TRBV5-6,TRBJ2-7,TGTGCCAGCAGCTTCCGCGGGAGCGCCTCCTACGAGCAGTACTTC,CASSFRGSASYEQYF
.,.,TRBV4-1,TRBJ2-1,TGCGCCAGCAGCCAAGTGGGGAGATTAATCCCAGAGCAGTTCTTC,CASSQVGRLIPEQFF
.,.,TRBV28,TRBJ1-2,TGTGCCACCAGGGAAGGGAACTATGGCTACACCTTC,CATREGNYGYTF
.,.,TRBV5-1,TRBJ1-4,TGCGCCAGCAGCTTTGGGCAGAGGTCGGGGCAGACTGAAAAACTGTTTTTT,CASSFGQRSGQTEKLFF